The TCR beta chain under discussion was sequenced for a study of PD-1 blockade in classical Hodgkin lymphoma. This clone has just one count. From germline, CDR1 is SGHKS and CDR2 YYEKEE (reference sequence). With 3 bases removed from V and 2 bases from J, the gap between germline ends came to 8 bases. The CDR3 has 13 amino acids. With no exception, relapse followed autologous stem cell transplantation in all patients, and brentuximab vedotin exposure varied. Sequenced by immunoSEQ multiplex PCR; TCRdb stores in-frame clones only, minus some. The sample has some 60,000 clones, roughly nine tenths seen once; the top ten hold 9.7%.

The receptor was isolated from a human donor with classical Hodgkin lymphoma. The sequences come from peripheral blood mononuclear cells (PBMCs), collected at baseline. V is TRBV5-5 and J is TRBJ2-5, with D possibly being TRBD2 (6 bases). The CDR3 is CASSSGTQETQYF. In nucleotides, the CDR3 is TGTGCCAGCAGCTCCGGGACTCAAGAGACCCAGTACTTC.